The rows below give T cell receptor beta chains drawn from one sample of a study of PD-L1 blockade in urothelial cancer. Method: immunoSEQ multiplex PCR; TCRdb's copy keeps in-frame clones and lacks some. The sample yields approximately 40,000 clones, around 88% seen once. The sample in question was PBMCs, obtained around atezolizumab (anti-PD-L1) treatment. The source is a man in his sixties with urothelial cancer. Both conserved end residues are part of each CDR3. Fields, in order: V gene, D gene, clone size, J gene, CDR3 DNA, CDR3 protein. D genes are given only for firm matches. For some rows the clone size is stated as once, few or many, or as a class when expanded; others skip it.

>TRBV6-5|.|.|TRBJ2-1
TGTGCCAGCAGTTACGCCCCGTCGGGCGGGTACAATGAGCAGTTCTTC
CASSYAPSGGYNEQFF
>TRBV5-6|TRBD1|.|TRBJ1-1
TGTGCCAGCAGCTTGGTTTCAGGGGGGGCTTTCTTT
CASSLVSGGAFF
>TRBV20-1|TRBD1|.|TRBJ2-5
TGCAGTGCTGACAGGGGGGGGACCCAGTACTTC
CSADRGGTQYF
>TRBV6-6|TRBD1|few|TRBJ1-1
TGTGCCAGCAGTGACCGGGACAGCCTTAACACTGAAGCTTTCTTT
CASSDRDSLNTEAFF
>TRBV18|.|.|TRBJ2-5
TGTGCCAGCTCACCCAGGGGACAAGAGACCCAGTACTTC
CASSPRGQETQYF
>TRBV18|TRBD1|.|TRBJ2-7
TGTGCCAGCTCACGGACAGGCTACGAGCAGTACTTC
CASSRTGYEQYF
>TRBV2|.|.|TRBJ2-5
TGTGCCAGCAGTACTACACAGACAGGCAACCCTCGAGAGACCCAGTACTTC
CASSTTQTGNPRETQYF
>TRBV29-1|.|.|TRBJ1-6
TGCAGCGTGGGGGGTGGGTCGGGGAATTCACCCCTCCACTTT
CSVGGGSGNSPLHF
>TRBV14|.|.|TRBJ1-4
TGTGCCAGCAGCCAAGATTTGGGGCGGAATGAAAAACTGTTTTTT
CASSQDLGRNEKLFF
>TRBV10-3|TRBD1|.|TRBJ1-1
TGTGCCATCAGTGGAGGACAGGGGGCGATTGAAGCTTTCTTT
CAISGGQGAIEAFF
>TRBV18|.|.|TRBJ1-1
TGTGCCAGCTCACCTTTGGGGGCGGTGAACACTGAAGCTTTCTTT
CASSPLGAVNTEAFF
>TRBV6-5|TRBD2|.|TRBJ2-3
TGTGCCAGCAGTCGGGGGGCGGGAGGGCCAGATACGCAGTATTTT
CASSRGAGGPDTQYF
>TRBV19|TRBD1|.|TRBJ2-3
TGTGCCAGTTCCGGGACAGGGTATTCAGATACGCAGTATTTT
CASSGTGYSDTQYF
>TRBV18|TRBD1|.|TRBJ2-1
TGTGCCAGCTCACGGGACAGGGTAACCAATGAGCAGTTCTTC
CASSRDRVTNEQFF
>TRBV9|.|.|TRBJ2-1
TGTGCCAGCAGCGTGGGACACCTAAACTCCTACAATGAGCAGTTCTTC
CASSVGHLNSYNEQFF
>TRBV2|.|.|TRBJ2-1
TGTGCCAGCAGAGGTGCGGATCTCTACAATGAGCAGTTCTTC
CASRGADLYNEQFF
>TRBV10-2|TRBD2|.|TRBJ2-5
TGCGCCAGCGGCGGGAGAGGTGAGACCCAGTACTTC
CASGGRGETQYF